This TCR beta chain was identified during a study of regulatory T cells in long-lasting Graves disease. The time point was: newly diagnosed GD, antithyroid drugs for less than 3 months. Scientists built the TCR library using RNA that was extracted from PBMCs. The CDR3 covers 14 residues. Germline V CDR1 and CDR2: GTSNPN, SVGIG (reference sequence). V lost 2 bases to trimming and J lost 5 bases; unmatched junction nucleotides: 4. CDR3 regions were amplified by Arm-PCR using iRepertoire HTBI primers to build TCR beta libraries. TCRdb recomputed calls from the multiplex PCR reads with MiXCR, one row per CDR3 protein. This sample has approximately 300,000 distinct CDR3 sequences, with more than 15% found just once. This clonotype occurred many times.

The sample was peripheral blood mononuclear cells (PBMCs), taken at new diagnosis, from a patient treated with antithyroid drugs. The clonotype comes from a female donor with Graves disease. The chain combines TRBV30 with TRBJ2-7, with 12 bases identical to TRBD2. For the CDR3, the DNA is TGTGCCTGGAGTATGGGACTAGCGGGCCACGAGCAGTACTTC. Encoded protein: CAWSMGLAGHEQYF.